This T cell receptor (beta chain) was found in a study of blood T cell repertoires in COVID-19. The ends were cut back, 8 bases at V and 0 bases at J, with 10 bases in the middle. This CDR3 is built from 13 residues. This table comes from immunoSEQ multiplex PCR, and its TCRdb copy is limited to in-frame clones, with some not included. This table has 95,000 to 150,000 clones, about 82% appearing once. Sequenced sample: peripheral blood. The chain is built from TRBV12-3 or TRBV12-4 and TRBJ1-2, with D hard to call. This TCR derives from a human donor in a cohort sampled during active COVID-19. This CDR3 is CASLSGSNYGYTF. The CDR3 nucleotides read TGTGCCAGCCTTTCGGGATCTAACTATGGCTACACCTTC.